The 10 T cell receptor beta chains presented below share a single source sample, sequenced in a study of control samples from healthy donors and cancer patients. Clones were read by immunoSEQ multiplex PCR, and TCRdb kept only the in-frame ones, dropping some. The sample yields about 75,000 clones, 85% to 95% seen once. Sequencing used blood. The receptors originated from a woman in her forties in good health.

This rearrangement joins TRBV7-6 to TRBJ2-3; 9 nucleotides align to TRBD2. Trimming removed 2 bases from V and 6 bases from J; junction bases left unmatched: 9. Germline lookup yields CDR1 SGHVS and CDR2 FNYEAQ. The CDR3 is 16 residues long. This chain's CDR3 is CASSLLGGGAGDTQYF. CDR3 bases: TGTGCCAGCAGCTTATTAGGCGGGGGGGCCGGGGATACGCAGTATTTT.

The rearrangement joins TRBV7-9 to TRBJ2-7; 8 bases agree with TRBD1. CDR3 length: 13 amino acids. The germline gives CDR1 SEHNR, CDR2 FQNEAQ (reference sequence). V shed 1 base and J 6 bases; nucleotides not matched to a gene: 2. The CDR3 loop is CASSLGGQVEQYF. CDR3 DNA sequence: TGTGCCAGCAGCTTAGGGGGACAGGTCGAGCAGTACTTC.

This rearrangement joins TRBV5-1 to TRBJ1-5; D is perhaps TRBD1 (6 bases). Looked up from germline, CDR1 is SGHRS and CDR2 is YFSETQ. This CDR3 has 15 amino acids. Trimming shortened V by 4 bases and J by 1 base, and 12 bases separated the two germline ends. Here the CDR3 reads CASSPGHQSNQPQHF. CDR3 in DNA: TGCGCCAGCAGCCCGGGACACCAGAGCAATCAGCCCCAGCATTTT.

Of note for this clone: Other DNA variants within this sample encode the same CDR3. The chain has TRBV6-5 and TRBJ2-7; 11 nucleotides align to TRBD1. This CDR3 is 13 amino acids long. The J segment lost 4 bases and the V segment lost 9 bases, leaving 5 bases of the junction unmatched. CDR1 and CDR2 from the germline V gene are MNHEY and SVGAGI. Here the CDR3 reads CASSGTGGYEQYF. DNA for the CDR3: TGTGCCAGTTCCGGGACAGGGGGTTACGAGCAGTACTTC.

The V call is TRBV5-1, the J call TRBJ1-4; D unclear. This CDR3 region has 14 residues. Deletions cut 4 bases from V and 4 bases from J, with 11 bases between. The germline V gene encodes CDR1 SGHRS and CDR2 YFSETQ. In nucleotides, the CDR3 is TGCGCCAGCAGCCTAGGTCCTGTTAATGAAAAACTGTTTTTT. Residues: CASSLGPVNEKLFF. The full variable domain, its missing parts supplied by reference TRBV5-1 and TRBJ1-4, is KAGVTQTPRYLIKTRGQQVTLSCSPISGHRSVSWYQQTPGQGLQFLFEYFSETQRNKGNFPGRFSGRQFSNSRSEMNVSTLELGDSALYLCASSLGPVNEKLFFGSGTQLSVL.

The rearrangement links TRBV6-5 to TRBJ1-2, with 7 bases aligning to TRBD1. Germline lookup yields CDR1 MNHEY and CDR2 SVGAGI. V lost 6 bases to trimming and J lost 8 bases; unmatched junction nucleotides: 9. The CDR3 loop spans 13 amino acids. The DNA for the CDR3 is TGTGCCAGCAGACTCGGACAGGCTCAGGGCTACACCTTC. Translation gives CASRLGQAQGYTF.

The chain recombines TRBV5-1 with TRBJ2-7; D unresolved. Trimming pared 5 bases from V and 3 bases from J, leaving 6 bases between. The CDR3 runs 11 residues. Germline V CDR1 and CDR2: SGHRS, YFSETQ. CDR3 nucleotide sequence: TGCGCCAGCAGTAACCACTACGAGCAGTACTTC. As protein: CASSNHYEQYF.

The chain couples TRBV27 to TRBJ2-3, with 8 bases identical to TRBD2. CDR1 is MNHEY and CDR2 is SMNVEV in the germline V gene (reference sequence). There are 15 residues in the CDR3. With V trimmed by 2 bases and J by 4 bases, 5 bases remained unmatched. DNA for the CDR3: TGTGCCAGCAGTTTAATAGCGGGATCAGCAGATACGCAGTATTTT. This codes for CASSLIAGSADTQYF.

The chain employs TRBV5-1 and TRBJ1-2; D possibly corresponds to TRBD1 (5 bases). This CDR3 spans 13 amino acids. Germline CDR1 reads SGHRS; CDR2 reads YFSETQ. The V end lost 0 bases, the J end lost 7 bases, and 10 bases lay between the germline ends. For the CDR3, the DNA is TGCGCCAGCAGCTTGGCGACGACAGTTGGCTACACCTTC. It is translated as CASSLATTVGYTF.

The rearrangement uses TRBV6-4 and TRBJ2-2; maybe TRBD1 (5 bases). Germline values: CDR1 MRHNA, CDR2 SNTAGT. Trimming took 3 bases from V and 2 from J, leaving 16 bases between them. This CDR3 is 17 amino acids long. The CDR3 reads CASSEDFGDSNTGELFF. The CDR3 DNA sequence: TGTGCCAGCAGTGAGGATTTTGGAGACAGTAACACCGGGGAGCTGTTTTTT.